Reported below is one T cell receptor beta chain. Its antigen remains unknown. Using immunoSEQ multiplex PCR, the repertoire was profiled, and TCRdb retains in-frame clones only, with some absent. The sample comprises about 150,000 clones, 85% to 95% of which are singletons, and over 7.5% rests with the top ten. These data originate in a study of T cell responses to AZD1222 COVID-19 vaccine. Notes on the study in general: Mostly white British, mostly female donors; authors suggested clonal diversity may be underestimated.

The material was peripheral blood, obtained on day 0 of AZD1222 vaccination. The sequence was collected from an adult in good health.

The CDR3 reads CASSPYWSNTGELFF. The CDR3 nucleotides read TGTGCCAGCAGCCCTTATTGGTCGAACACCGGGGAGCTGTTTTTT. This chain connects TRBV7-8 to TRBJ2-2; no reliable D call. Germline CDR1 SGHVS, CDR2 FQNEAQ. This CDR3 region has 15 residues. V lost 5 bases and J lost 0, with 10 bases in between.